The sequence of this TCR beta chain was determined in a study of tumor-infiltrating lymphocytes in localized non-small cell lung cancer. Study observations and caveats: Each assay used a separate piece of the same tissue.

The germline CDR1 and CDR2 sequences are MGHRA and YSYEKL. Trimming took 3 bases from V and 7 from J; bases not matched to a gene: 9. This CDR3 is 16 amino acids long. To note about this clone: Its target is not known.

Produced via immunoSEQ multiplex PCR; TCRdb's table is partial and in-frame only. The sample has some 12,000 clones, 78% seen once. J is TRBJ2-5 and V is TRBV4-1; TRBD2 aligns across 12 bases. The sample comprised lung tumor tissue. This sequence originates from a human donor with non-small cell lung cancer. For the CDR3, the DNA is TGCGCCAGCAGCCAGCTAGCGGGGGGGCAGAAGAGGACCCAGTACTTC. This translates into CASSQLAGGQKRTQYF.